The 29 T cell receptor beta chains listed next were all sequenced from one sample in a study of shared clonotypes between healthy human individuals. Profiling relied on immunoSEQ multiplex PCR, and the TCRdb table lists in-frame clones only, not all of them. The sample consists of approximately 2.5 million clones, 90% to 95% of them appearing once. The sequencing input was naive CD4+ T cells from PBMCs. Subset given: CD45RA+ positively selected. These receptors were obtained from a man younger than 30 in good health. Some clones in this sample may be carry-over from other donors' samples.

The chain joins TRBV6-5 to TRBJ2-5, with 7 bases identical to TRBD2. CDR1 MNHEY and CDR2 SVGAGI come from the germline V gene. The CDR3 spans 16 residues. Trimming took 2 bases from V and 1 from J; bases not matched to a gene: 7. CDR3 sequence reads: CASSYSGVGFQETQYF. The CDR3 nucleotides read TGTGCCAGCAGTTACAGCGGGGTTGGGTTCCAAGAGACCCAGTACTTC.

This chain joins TRBV6-5 and TRBJ1-1; D is unresolved. The V end lost 2 bases, the J end lost 5 bases, and 9 bases lay between the germline ends. Germline values: CDR1 MNHEY, CDR2 SVGAGI. This CDR3 is 13 amino acids long. CDR3 sequence (DNA): TGTGCCAGCAGTTACAGGAGGGCAACTGAAGCTTTCTTT. The encoded protein is CASSYRRATEAFF.

This chain connects TRBV30 to TRBJ1-4; a possible D gene is TRBD1 (6 bases). The CDR3 contains 14 residues. Germline V CDR1 and CDR2: GTSNPN, SVGIG (reference sequence). V was pared by 3 bases and J by 7 bases, with 15 bases between. The CDR3 protein is CAWRLQGVGEKLFF. CDR3 bases: TGTGCCTGGAGGCTACAGGGAGTTGGTGAAAAACTGTTTTTT.

The chain joins TRBV5-1 to TRBJ2-3, with D perhaps TRBD2 (5 bases). With 5 bases removed from V and 4 bases from J, the gap between germline ends came to 20 bases. This CDR3 contains 16 residues. Looked up from germline, CDR1 is SGHRS and CDR2 is YFSETQ. The CDR3 DNA is TGCGCCAGCAGAGGAGGTGCGGCAAGTGGGGCAGATACGCAGTATTTT. Its protein is CASRGGAASGADTQYF.

V usage is TRBV5-1 and J usage is TRBJ2-1, with D unclear. The V gene's germline CDR1 is SGHRS and CDR2 YFSETQ. V dropped 4 bases and J dropped 2 bases, with 19 bases sitting between them. This CDR3 comprises 17 residues. Here the CDR3 reads CASSGVWDRAPYNEQFF. The CDR3 nucleotides read TGCGCCAGCAGCGGGGTTTGGGATCGGGCCCCCTACAATGAGCAGTTCTTC.

J is TRBJ2-1 and V is TRBV9; D is uncertain. The CDR3 is 12 residues long. Germline CDR1 is SGDLS and CDR2 is YYNGEE. V lost 1 base, J lost 9 bases, and 8 bases lay in between. The CDR3: CASSVSPAEQFF. The CDR3 coding sequence is TGTGCCAGCAGCGTATCGCCAGCTGAGCAGTTCTTC.

The chain links TRBV15 to TRBJ1-1; D is uncertain. The CDR3 runs 11 residues. Deletions cut 3 bases from V and 4 bases from J, with 3 bases between. CDR1 LNHNV and CDR2 YYDKDF come from the germline V gene (reference sequence). CDR3 protein: CATSRSTEAFF. The CDR3 DNA follows: TGTGCCACCAGCAGGTCCACTGAAGCTTTCTTT.

The rearrangement uses TRBV7-9 and TRBJ1-1, with a weak D call TRBD1 (6 bases). This CDR3 has 13 amino acids. CDR1 and CDR2 from the germline V gene are SEHNR and FQNEAQ (reference sequence). Trimming removed 5 bases from V and 7 bases from J, with 14 bases in between. The CDR3 spells CASSQDSGYEAFF. CDR3 nucleotides: TGTGCCAGCAGCCAGGACAGTGGTTATGAAGCTTTCTTT.

This clone was recorded only once. The chain uses TRBV6-1 and TRBJ1-1; D remains unclear. CDR3 size: 16 residues. Germline values: CDR1 MNHNS, CDR2 SASEGT. V dropped 1 base and J dropped 6 bases, with 18 bases sitting between them. CDR3 DNA: TGTGCCAGCAGTGAAGGGGCAGGCCTAATGGTCGCTGAAGCTTTCTTT. Its protein product is CASSEGAGLMVAEAFF.

This chain joins TRBV5-1 and TRBJ2-2; 7 bases are a match to TRBD1. Trimming at V came to 4 bases and at J to 4 bases, leaving 4 bases not matched to a gene. The CDR3 sequence is 14 residues long. Germline lookup yields CDR1 SGHRS and CDR2 YFSETQ. CDR3 protein: CASSVTGATGELFF. The CDR3 coding sequence is TGCGCCAGCAGCGTAACAGGGGCCACCGGGGAGCTGTTTTTT. Supplemented by reference TRBV5-1 and TRBJ2-2, the full variable domain reads KAGVTQTPRYLIKTRGQQVTLSCSPISGHRSVSWYQQTPGQGLQFLFEYFSETQRNKGNFPGRFSGRQFSNSRSEMNVSTLELGDSALYLCASSVTGATGELFFGEGSRLTVL.

This clone was recorded only once. The chain joins TRBV27 to TRBJ2-1; TRBD2 matches at 8 bases. V shed 6 bases and J 9 bases; nucleotides not matched to a gene: 10. This CDR3 has 14 residues. Germline values: CDR1 MNHEY, CDR2 SMNVEV (reference sequence). The CDR3 loop reads CASRGGLGATEQFF. The CDR3 region has the DNA TGTGCCAGCAGAGGGGGACTAGGGGCGACTGAGCAGTTCTTC.

The V call is TRBV6-5, the J call TRBJ2-5; 8 positions match TRBD1. The length of the CDR3 is 14 residues. The V gene end was trimmed by 6 bases and the J gene end by 4 bases; junction bases not matched to a gene: 7. From germline, CDR1 is MNHEY and CDR2 SVGAGI. The chain's CDR3 is CASSPGQGVETQYF. The CDR3 DNA is TGTGCCAGCAGCCCCGGACAGGGTGTAGAGACCCAGTACTTC.

V and J are TRBV5-4 and TRBJ2-7; 10 nucleotides match TRBD2. Per germline, CDR1 SGHNT and CDR2 YYREEE (reference sequence). V shed 2 bases, J shed 5 bases, and the junction held 10 bases outside the gene matches. This CDR3 comprises 16 residues. CDR3 protein: CASSLPAGGGRNEQYF. In DNA, the CDR3 is TGTGCCAGCAGCTTACCAGCGGGAGGGGGAAGAAACGAGCAGTACTTC.

The chain uses TRBV28 and TRBJ2-7; D perhaps matches TRBD2 (7 bases). The V gene's germline CDR1 is MDHEN and CDR2 SYDVKM. The CDR3 extends over 16 amino acids. Trimming cost V 7 bases and J 4 bases, with 23 bases left between them. The CDR3 here is CASTTGGLATEYEQYF. For the CDR3, the DNA is TGTGCCAGCACCACCGGGGGGCTAGCCACGGAATACGAGCAGTACTTC.

The chain joins TRBV5-1 to TRBJ2-3; perhaps TRBD2 as D (5 bases). This CDR3 has 14 amino acids. Trimming left V 5 bases short and J 0 bases short, with 10 bases between. Germline V gene sequence: CDR1 SGHRS, CDR2 YFSETQ. CDR3 protein: CASSYDYSTDTQYF. The CDR3 coding sequence is TGCGCCAGCAGTTATGACTACAGCACAGATACGCAGTATTTT. Variable domain in full (rest from reference TRBV5-1 and TRBJ2-3): KAGVTQTPRYLIKTRGQQVTLSCSPISGHRSVSWYQQTPGQGLQFLFEYFSETQRNKGNFPGRFSGRQFSNSRSEMNVSTLELGDSALYLCASSYDYSTDTQYFGPGTRLTVL.

The CDR3 is CASRYGLAGLSYEQYF. The CDR3, as DNA: TGTGCCAGCAGGTACGGACTAGCGGGGCTCTCCTACGAGCAGTACTTC. V usage is TRBV5-6 and J usage is TRBJ2-7; 12 bases line up with TRBD2. V gave up 5 bases and J gave up 0 bases; unmatched junction bases: 6. The V gene's germline CDR1 is SGHDT and CDR2 YYEEEE. This CDR3 has 16 residues. The whole variable domain, remainder taken from reference TRBV5-6 and TRBJ2-7, is DAGVTQSPTHLIKTRGQQVTLRCSPKSGHDTVSWYQQALGQGPQFIFQYYEEEERQRGNFPDRFSGHQFPNYSSELNVNALLLGDSALYLCASRYGLAGLSYEQYFGPGTRLTVT.

This clone has just a few counts. The sample contains more than one DNA sequence encoding this CDR3. The V call is TRBV2, the J call TRBJ1-5; tentative D call: TRBD1 (6 bases). The CDR3 loop spans 15 amino acids. The V gene lost 0 bases and the J gene lost 2 bases, with 8 bases spanning the gap. Per the germline V gene, CDR1 is SNHLY and CDR2 is FYNNEI. Written as DNA, the CDR3 is TGTGCCAGCAGTGAAGCTGGGGGCGGCAATCAGCCCCAGCATTTT. Translation gives CASSEAGGGNQPQHF.

The table lists this clone with a few counts. The chain couples TRBV7-9 to TRBJ1-1; the D is unclear. V was trimmed by 5 bases and J by 0 bases, leaving 7 bases between them. Germline-derived CDR1 and CDR2 are SEHNR and FQNEAQ (reference sequence). CDR3 size: 13 residues. The CDR3 DNA sequence: TGTGCCAGCAGCCAAAACATGAACACTGAAGCTTTCTTT. It encodes CASSQNMNTEAFF.

The chain couples TRBV27 to TRBJ2-7; no firm D call. V lost 6 bases, J lost 6 bases, and 9 bases lay in between. CDR1 MNHEY and CDR2 SMNVEV come from the germline V gene (reference sequence). The CDR3 covers 11 residues. The CDR3 DNA sequence: TGTGCCAGCAGCCACTCGGGCGAGCAGTACTTC. Protein product: CASSHSGEQYF.

This sequence joins TRBV28 and TRBJ2-2; a possible D gene is TRBD2 (7 bases). V was shortened by 7 bases and J by 0 bases, with 12 bases between the two germline ends. This CDR3 region has 15 residues. CDR1 MDHEN and CDR2 SYDVKM come from the germline V gene. This CDR3 is CASNRGGANTGELFF. Here the CDR3 DNA reads TGTGCCAGCAATAGGGGGGGAGCGAACACCGGGGAGCTGTTTTTT.

The chain couples TRBV7-2 to TRBJ2-7; weak D call: TRBD1 (6 bases). CDR1 and CDR2 (germline): SGHTA, FQGNSA. The CDR3 is 16 residues long. V was cut by 1 base and J by 2 bases, with 15 bases left in between. This CDR3 reads CASSLDRSDRAYEQYF. The CDR3, as DNA: TGTGCCAGCAGCTTAGATCGGTCGGACAGAGCCTACGAGCAGTACTTC.

This chain uses TRBV28 with TRBJ2-7; 7 bases are shared with TRBD2. The CDR3 loop spans 14 amino acids. The J segment lost 4 bases and the V segment lost 8 bases, leaving 11 bases of the junction unmatched. Germline CDR1 is MDHEN and CDR2 is SYDVKM. In nucleotides, the CDR3 is TGTGCCAGCTGGGCTAGGGCGGGAGCGTACGAGCAGTACTTC. Protein sequence: CASWARAGAYEQYF. Filled out from reference TRBV28 and TRBJ2-7, the complete variable domain reads DVKVTQSSRYLVKRTGEKVFLECVQDMDHENMFWYRQDPGLGLRLIYFSYDVKMKEKGDIPEGYSVSREKKERFSLILESASTNQTSMYLCASWARAGAYEQYFGPGTRLTVT.

V gene TRBV10-3 combines with J gene TRBJ1-1; tentative D call: TRBD1 (5 bases). Germline assignment: CDR1 ENHRY and CDR2 SYGVKD. Trimming pared 4 bases from V and 0 bases from J, leaving 18 bases between. CDR3 length equals 17 residues. CDR3: CAISVGGDGFMNTEAFF. The CDR3 DNA is TGTGCCATCAGTGTGGGAGGGGATGGATTCATGAACACTGAAGCTTTCTTT.

The chain uses TRBV7-9 and TRBJ2-3; perhaps TRBD1 as D (6 bases). The CDR3 runs 12 residues. Between the trimmed V and J ends, which lost 5 bases and 10 bases, there was a span of 13 bases. The germline CDR1 and CDR2 sequences are SEHNR and FQNEAQ (reference sequence). CDR3 residues: CASSSGTRAQYF. Here the CDR3 DNA reads TGTGCCAGCAGCAGTGGGACACGGGCGCAGTATTTT.

The chain combines TRBV19 with TRBJ2-7, with a possible D match to TRBD2 (6 bases). Deletions cut 5 bases from V and 6 bases from J, with 20 bases between. Germline-derived CDR1 and CDR2 are LNHDA and SQIVND (reference sequence). This CDR3 has 15 residues. The CDR3: CASSPLRLGGVEQYF. The CDR3 DNA follows: TGTGCCAGTAGTCCCCTCCGCCTCGGCGGGGTCGAGCAGTACTTC.

V and J are TRBV5-6 and TRBJ2-7, with D maybe TRBD2 (6 bases). Per the germline V gene, CDR1 is SGHDT and CDR2 is YYEEEE. The CDR3 loop spans 16 amino acids. Deletions cut 4 bases from V and 3 bases from J, with 20 bases between. CDR3 amino acids: CASSPAREMRYYEQYF. The CDR3, as DNA: TGTGCCAGCAGCCCGGCGCGGGAAATGCGGTACTACGAGCAGTACTTC.

V is TRBV7-3 and J is TRBJ2-6; D gene uncertain. CDR1 is SGHTA, CDR2 FQGTGA, per germline. With 2 bases removed from V and 2 bases from J, the gap between germline ends came to 10 bases. This CDR3 comprises 16 residues. CDR3 sequence: CASSLAPEPGANVLTF. DNA of the CDR3: TGTGCCAGCAGCTTAGCCCCCGAGCCTGGGGCCAACGTCCTGACTTTC.

The chain has TRBV28 and TRBJ2-4, with D uncertain. The CDR3 loop spans 15 amino acids. Trimming removed 6 bases from V and 0 bases from J, with 12 bases in between. From germline, CDR1 is MDHEN and CDR2 SYDVKM. The CDR3, as DNA: TGTGCCAGCAGATCCGGCGACTTAGCCAAAAACATTCAGTACTTC. This gives the protein CASRSGDLAKNIQYF.

The V gene is TRBV6-6, the J gene TRBJ2-7; D unresolved. Germline CDR1 is MNHNY and CDR2 is SVGAGI (reference sequence). This CDR3 is built from 14 residues. V dropped 2 bases and J dropped 0 bases, with 8 bases sitting between them. The CDR3 coding sequence is TGTGCCAGCAGTTACGGCCTGAGCTCCTACGAGCAGTACTTC. It is translated as CASSYGLSSYEQYF.